The clone carrying this T cell receptor (beta chain) was seen a handful of times. What it binds is not known. The record originates from a study of radiotherapy plus CTLA-4 blockade in lung cancer. Notes on the study in general: Clones of tumor-derived TCRs expanded in blood after radiotherapy plus ipilimumab. Reported findings show early blood T cell clone dynamics, with interferon-beta, best predicted response.

Assay used: immunoSEQ multiplex PCR; TCRdb lists only in-frame clones, some missing. The top ten clones hold around 10% of a sample with 50,000 or so clones, approximately 76% of them seen once. It was focal radiation plus CTLA-4 blockade with ipilimumab that patients with chemo-refractory metastatic non-small-cell lung cancer received. Germline CDR1 reads LGHNA; CDR2 reads YSLEER. With V trimmed by 1 base and J by 7 bases, 7 bases remained unmatched. CDR3 length equals 16 residues. The starting material was peripheral blood, obtained from a patient treated with radiotherapy plus ipilimumab. The sequence derives from a human donor with non-small cell lung cancer who had stable disease on radiotherapy plus ipilimumab. The J gene is TRBJ1-2, the V gene TRBV4-3; 12 bases match TRBD1. In DNA, the CDR3 is TGCGCCAGCAGCCAAGTTTCCCGGGACAGGGGGCCTGGCTACACCTTC. Translation: CASSQVSRDRGPGYTF.